The 14 T cell receptor beta chains presented below share a single source sample, sequenced in a study of T cell responses to AZD1222 COVID-19 vaccine. Sequencing was performed with immunoSEQ multiplex PCR; in TCRdb, only in-frame clones are kept and a portion is missing. The sample has around 260,000 clones; about 92% are singletons. The sequencing here drew on peripheral blood, taken on day 0 of AZD1222 vaccination. The origin of the receptors is an adult in good health.

V usage is TRBV7-9 and J usage is TRBJ1-1, with D tentatively TRBD1 (6 bases). Germline CDR1 reads SEHNR; CDR2 reads FQNEAQ (reference sequence). The V gene lost 6 bases and the J gene lost 0 bases, with 14 bases spanning the gap. The CDR3 length is 15 residues. CDR3 sequence: CASRGGRAMNTEAFF. In DNA form, the CDR3 reads TGTGCCAGCAGGGGGGGCAGAGCCATGAACACTGAAGCTTTCTTT.

The rearrangement uses TRBV5-1 and TRBJ2-1; no reliable D call. Germline CDR1 reads SGHRS; CDR2 reads YFSETQ. Trimming removed 0 bases from V and 2 bases from J, with 9 bases in between. The CDR3 is made up of 15 amino acids. The CDR3 region is CASSLESPTYNEQFF. The CDR3 nucleotides read TGCGCCAGCAGCTTGGAGAGTCCGACCTACAATGAGCAGTTCTTC.

The V and J genes are TRBV18 and TRBJ1-1; D may be TRBD1 (6 bases). This CDR3 region has 15 residues. Per the germline V gene, CDR1 is KGHSH and CDR2 is LQKENI. Trimming took off 5 bases at V and 4 bases at J, with 17 bases between the two ends. The CDR3 spells CASSSQGPKGTEAFF. The CDR3 DNA reads as TGTGCCAGCTCATCTCAGGGGCCGAAGGGCACTGAAGCTTTCTTT.

This sequence joins TRBV7-9 and TRBJ2-1; TRBD1 aligns across 8 bases. CDR1 SEHNR and CDR2 FQNEAQ come from the germline V gene (reference sequence). The junction had 10 bases not matched to a gene; V was cut back by 6 bases and J by 6 bases. The CDR3 contains 15 residues. The CDR3 nucleotides read TGTGCCAGCAGTTTGACCGGGACAGGCCCCAATGAGCAGTTCTTC. Its translation is CASSLTGTGPNEQFF. Using reference TRBV7-9 and TRBJ2-1 for the parts outside the CDR3, the full variable domain is DTGVSQNPRHKITKRGQNVTFRCDPISEHNRLYWYRQTLGQGPEFLTYFQNEAQLEKSRLLSDRFSAERPKGSFSTLEIQRTEQGDSAMYLCASSLTGTGPNEQFFGPGTRLTVL.

The genes are TRBV19 and TRBJ2-3; 9 nucleotides agree with TRBD2. Germline V gene sequence: CDR1 LNHDA, CDR2 SQIVND (reference sequence). The ends lost 5 bases at V and 4 bases at J; junction bases unmatched: 4. There are 14 residues in the CDR3. The CDR3 bases are TGTGCCAGTAGTGGTCCTAGCGGGGCAGATACGCAGTATTTT. Its protein is CASSGPSGADTQYF. Variable domain in full (rest from reference TRBV19 and TRBJ2-3): DGGITQSPKYLFRKEGQNVTLSCEQNLNHDAMYWYRQDPGQGLRLIYYSQIVNDFQKGDIAEGYSVSREKKESFPLTVTSAQKNPTAFYLCASSGPSGADTQYFGPGTRLTVL.

The table lists this clone with a count of one. V and J are TRBV21-1 and TRBJ1-5; the table's D call TRBD1 went unverified against the DNA. TRBV21-1 is flagged as a pseudogene. This CDR3 is built from 16 residues. The chain's CDR3 is CASSKVGFAGNQPQHF. Written as DNA, the CDR3 is TGTGCCAGCAGCAAAGTGGGGTTCGCAGGGAATCAGCCCCAGCATTTT.

CDR3 DNA sequence: TGTGCCAGCAGCATAACAGGCCTGAACACTGAAGCTTTCTTT. Translating gives CASSITGLNTEAFF. This sequence joins TRBV7-8 and TRBJ1-1, with a possible D match to TRBD1 (5 bases). This CDR3 contains 14 residues. V was cut by 5 bases and J by 0 bases, with 10 bases left in between. The germline V gene has CDR1 SGHVS and CDR2 FQNEAQ.

CDR3 DNA sequence: TGTGCCAGCAGAAGACAGGGTCGATCACCCCTCCACTTT. Protein: CASRRQGRSPLHF. The gene calls are TRBV12-3 or TRBV12-4 and TRBJ1-6, with 7 bases fitting TRBD1. V lost 6 bases to trimming and J lost 10 bases; unmatched junction nucleotides: 6. The CDR3 contains 13 residues.

With respect to this clone: The junction does not match germline at one end; this may be a read error. The CDR3 sequence: CASSQDWTGAHLSF. DNA of the CDR3: TGTGCCAGCAGCCAAGATTGGACGGGGGCCCATCTGTCCTTC. This chain uses TRBV3-1 (or the pseudogene TRBV3-2) with TRBJ2-7; D tentatively fits TRBD1 or TRBD2 (6 bases each). The CDR3 runs 14 residues. Germline CDR1 is LGHDT and CDR2 is YNNKEL (reference sequence).

The V and J genes are TRBV11-3 and TRBJ2-3; no clear D. The germline CDR1 and CDR2 sequences are SGHNT and YENEEA. The CDR3 has 15 amino acids. V gave up 1 base and J gave up 0 bases, with 8 bases separating them. The CDR3, as DNA: TGTGCCAGCAGCTTAGGTGGGCCCAGCACAGATACGCAGTATTTT. It encodes CASSLGGPSTDTQYF.

The rearrangement joins TRBV6-5 to TRBJ1-6; possibly TRBD1 for D (6 bases). The germline CDR1 and CDR2 sequences are MNHEY and SVGAGI. The V and J ends lost 2 bases and 9 bases respectively, with 14 bases between them. The CDR3 totals 15 residues. CDR3 DNA: TGTGCCAGCAGTTACGCCAGGGGACCAAGTTCACCCCTCCACTTT. Residues: CASSYARGPSSPLHF.

The chain recombines TRBV7-9 with TRBJ1-2; maybe TRBD1 (5 bases). The CDR3 is made up of 12 amino acids. Germline CDR1 is SEHNR and CDR2 is FQNEAQ (reference sequence). Trimming removed 1 base at V and 14 bases at J, with 14 bases between. CDR3 sequence reads: CASSLGTLPSTF. In nucleotides, the CDR3 is TGTGCCAGCAGCTTAGGGACACTCCCGAGTACCTTC.

The V and J genes are TRBV7-2 and TRBJ2-7; 7 bases line up with TRBD1. CDR1 and CDR2 (germline): SGHTA, FQGNSA. V shed 4 bases, J shed 7 bases, and the junction held 10 bases outside the gene matches. The CDR3 totals 14 residues. Here the CDR3 DNA reads TGTGCCAGCAGCTCCGGGACAGTACCCTGGGAGCAGTACTTC. It translates to CASSSGTVPWEQYF. Supplemented by reference TRBV7-2 and TRBJ2-7, the full variable domain reads GAGVSQSPSNKVTEKGKDVELRCDPISGHTALYWYRQSLGQGLEFLIYFQGNSAPDKSGLPSDRFSAERTGGSVSTLTIQRTQQEDSAVYLCASSSGTVPWEQYFGPGTRLTVT.

The chain joins TRBV9 to TRBJ2-5; possible D gene TRBD2, 7 bases. Trimming left V 1 base short and J 1 base short, with 11 bases between. CDR3 length: 15 amino acids. Germline loops: CDR1 SGDLS, CDR2 YYNGEE. Here the CDR3 DNA reads TGTGCCAGCAGCGTATTCGGGGGGCCCCAAGAGACCCAGTACTTC. Encoded protein: CASSVFGGPQETQYF.